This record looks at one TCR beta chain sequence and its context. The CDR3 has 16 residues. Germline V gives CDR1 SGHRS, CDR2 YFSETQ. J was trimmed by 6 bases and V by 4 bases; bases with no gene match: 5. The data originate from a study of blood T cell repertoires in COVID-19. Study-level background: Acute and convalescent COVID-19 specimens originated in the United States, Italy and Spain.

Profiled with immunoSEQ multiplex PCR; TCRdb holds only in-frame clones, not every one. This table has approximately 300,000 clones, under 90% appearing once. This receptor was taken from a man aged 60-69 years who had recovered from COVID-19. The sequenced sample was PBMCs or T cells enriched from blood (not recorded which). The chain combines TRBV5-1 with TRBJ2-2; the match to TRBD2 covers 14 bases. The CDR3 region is CASSPRLAGGPGELFF. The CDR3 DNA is TGCGCCAGCAGCCCCCGACTAGCGGGAGGGCCCGGGGAGCTGTTTTTT.